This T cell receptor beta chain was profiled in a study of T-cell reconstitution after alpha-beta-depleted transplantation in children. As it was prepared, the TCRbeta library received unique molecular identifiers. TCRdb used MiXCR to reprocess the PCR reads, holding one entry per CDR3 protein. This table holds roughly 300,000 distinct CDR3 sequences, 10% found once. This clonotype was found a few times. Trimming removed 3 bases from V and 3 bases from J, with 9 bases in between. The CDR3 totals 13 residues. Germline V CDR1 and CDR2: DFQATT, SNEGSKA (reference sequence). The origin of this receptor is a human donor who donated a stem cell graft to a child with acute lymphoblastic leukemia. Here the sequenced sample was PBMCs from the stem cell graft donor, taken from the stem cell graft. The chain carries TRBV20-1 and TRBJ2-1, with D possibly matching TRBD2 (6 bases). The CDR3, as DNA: TGCAGTGCTAGCCTAGCGAACTACAATGAGCAGTTCTTC. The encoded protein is CSASLANYNEQFF.